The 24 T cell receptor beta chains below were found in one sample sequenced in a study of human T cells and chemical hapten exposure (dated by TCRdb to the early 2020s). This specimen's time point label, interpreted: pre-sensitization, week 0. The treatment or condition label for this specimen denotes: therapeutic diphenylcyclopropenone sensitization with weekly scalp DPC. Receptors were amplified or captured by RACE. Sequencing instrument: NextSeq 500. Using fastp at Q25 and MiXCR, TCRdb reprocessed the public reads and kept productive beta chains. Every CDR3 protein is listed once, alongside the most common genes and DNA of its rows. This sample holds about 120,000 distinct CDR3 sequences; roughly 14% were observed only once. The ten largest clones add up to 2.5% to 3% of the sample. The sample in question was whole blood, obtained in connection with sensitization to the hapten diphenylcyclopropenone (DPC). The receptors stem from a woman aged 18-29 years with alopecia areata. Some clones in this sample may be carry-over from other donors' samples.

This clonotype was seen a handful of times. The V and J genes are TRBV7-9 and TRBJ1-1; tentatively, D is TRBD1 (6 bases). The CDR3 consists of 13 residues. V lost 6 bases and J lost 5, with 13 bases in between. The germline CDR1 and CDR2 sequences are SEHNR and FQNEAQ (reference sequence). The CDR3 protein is CASRQGGGTEAFF. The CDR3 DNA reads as TGTGCCAGCAGGCAGGGAGGGGGAACTGAAGCTTTCTTT.

The CDR3 loop reads CASSKENTGELFF. The CDR3, as DNA: TGTGCCAGCTCGAAGGAGAACACCGGGGAGCTGTTTTTT. The chain joins TRBV2 to TRBJ2-2, with unresolved D. V dropped 8 bases and J dropped 1 base, with 8 bases sitting between them. The V gene's germline CDR1 is SNHLY and CDR2 FYNNEI. The CDR3 loop spans 13 amino acids.

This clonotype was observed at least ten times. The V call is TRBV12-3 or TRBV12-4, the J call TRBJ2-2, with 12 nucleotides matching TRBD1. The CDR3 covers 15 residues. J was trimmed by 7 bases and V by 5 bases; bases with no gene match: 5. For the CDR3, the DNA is TGTGCCAGCAGTCCGGGACAGGGGGCGATCGGGGAGCTGTTTTTT. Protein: CASSPGQGAIGELFF.

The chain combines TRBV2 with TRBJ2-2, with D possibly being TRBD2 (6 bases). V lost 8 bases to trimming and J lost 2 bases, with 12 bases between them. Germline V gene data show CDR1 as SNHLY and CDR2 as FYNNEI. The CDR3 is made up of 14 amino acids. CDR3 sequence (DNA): TGTGCCAGCCTTGGGGGGAGTAACACCGGGGAGCTGTTTTTT. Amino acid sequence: CASLGGSNTGELFF.

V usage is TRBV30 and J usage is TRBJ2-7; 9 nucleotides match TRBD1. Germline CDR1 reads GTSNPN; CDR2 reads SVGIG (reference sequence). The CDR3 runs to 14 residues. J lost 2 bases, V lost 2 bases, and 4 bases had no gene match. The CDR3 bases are TGTGCCTGGAGTCGGACAGGGGTAACCTACGAGCAGTACTTC. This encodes CAWSRTGVTYEQYF.

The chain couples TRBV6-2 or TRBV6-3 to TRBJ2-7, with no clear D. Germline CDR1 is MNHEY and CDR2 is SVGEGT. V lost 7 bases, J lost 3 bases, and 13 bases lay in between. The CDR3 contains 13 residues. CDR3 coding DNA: TGTGCCAGCACAAGCGATCTAGGCTACGAGCAGTACTTC. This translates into CASTSDLGYEQYF.

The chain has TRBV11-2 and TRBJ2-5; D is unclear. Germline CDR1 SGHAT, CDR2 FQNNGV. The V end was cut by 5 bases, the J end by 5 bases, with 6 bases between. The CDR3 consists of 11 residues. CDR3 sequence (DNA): TGTGCCAGCAGCCAGAGGGAGACCCAGTACTTC. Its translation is CASSQRETQYF.

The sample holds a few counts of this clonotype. The CDR3 is CASSDGTGPYEQYF. The CDR3 DNA reads TGTGCCAGCAGTGACGGGACAGGTCCCTACGAGCAGTACTTC. V gene TRBV2 combines with J gene TRBJ2-7; TRBD1 agrees at 8 bases. Looked up from germline, CDR1 is SNHLY and CDR2 is FYNNEI. V dropped 3 bases and J dropped 2; count of bases not matched to a gene: 3. The CDR3 length is 14 residues.

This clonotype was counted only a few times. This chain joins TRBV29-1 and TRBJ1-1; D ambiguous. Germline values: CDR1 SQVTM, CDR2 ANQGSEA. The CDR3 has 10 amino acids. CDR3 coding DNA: TGCAGTGTAGCGAACACTGAAGCTTTCTTT. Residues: CSVANTEAFF.

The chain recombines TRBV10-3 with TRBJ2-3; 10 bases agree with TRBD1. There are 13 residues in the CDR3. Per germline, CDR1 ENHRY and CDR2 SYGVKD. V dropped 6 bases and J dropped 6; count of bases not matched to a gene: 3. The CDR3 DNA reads TGTGCCATCAGGGGGACAGGGGCCGATACGCAGTATTTT. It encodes CAIRGTGADTQYF.

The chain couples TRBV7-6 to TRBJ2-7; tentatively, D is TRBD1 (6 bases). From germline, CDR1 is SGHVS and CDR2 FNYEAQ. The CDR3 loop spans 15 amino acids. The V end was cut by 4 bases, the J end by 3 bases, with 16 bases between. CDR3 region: CASSSGSSGVYEQYF. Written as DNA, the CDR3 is TGTGCCAGCAGCTCAGGGTCTTCAGGGGTCTACGAGCAGTACTTC.

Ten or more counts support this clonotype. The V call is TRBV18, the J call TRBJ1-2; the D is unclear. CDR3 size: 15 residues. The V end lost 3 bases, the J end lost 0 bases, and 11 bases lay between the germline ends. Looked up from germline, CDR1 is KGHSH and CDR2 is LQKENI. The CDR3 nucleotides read TGTGCCAGCTCACCGGTGGGATCGGCTAACTATGGCTACACCTTC. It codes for CASSPVGSANYGYTF.

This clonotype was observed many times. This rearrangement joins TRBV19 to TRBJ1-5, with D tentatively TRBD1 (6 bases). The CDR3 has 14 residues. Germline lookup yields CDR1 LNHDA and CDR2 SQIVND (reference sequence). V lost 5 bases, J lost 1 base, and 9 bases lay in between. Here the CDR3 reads CASSRTGSNQPQHF. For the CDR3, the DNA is TGTGCCAGTAGTCGCACAGGGAGCAATCAGCCCCAGCATTTT.

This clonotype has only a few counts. The CDR3 nucleotides are TGTGCCAGCATTAGGGGACAGGGAAGATCTGGCACAGATACGCAGTATTTT. Amino acids: CASIRGQGRSGTDTQYF. The gene calls are TRBV12-3 or TRBV12-4 and TRBJ2-3, with 9 bases matching TRBD1. This CDR3 has 17 amino acids. Trimming took 7 bases from V and 1 from J; bases not matched to a gene: 12.

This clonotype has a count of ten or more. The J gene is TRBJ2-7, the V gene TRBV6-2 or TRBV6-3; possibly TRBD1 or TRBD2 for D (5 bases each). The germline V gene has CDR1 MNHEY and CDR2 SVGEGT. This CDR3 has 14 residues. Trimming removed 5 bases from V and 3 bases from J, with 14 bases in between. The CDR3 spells CASSDAGTLYEQYF. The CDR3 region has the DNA TGTGCCAGCAGTGACGCCGGGACCCTCTACGAGCAGTACTTC.

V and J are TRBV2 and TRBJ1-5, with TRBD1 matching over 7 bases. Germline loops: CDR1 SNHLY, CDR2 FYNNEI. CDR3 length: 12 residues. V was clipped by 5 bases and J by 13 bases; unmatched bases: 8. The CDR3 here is CASSNDRAPQHF. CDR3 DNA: TGTGCCAGCAGTAACGACAGGGCTCCACAGCATTTT.

This CDR3 reads CASSLGLAAWEDTQYF. The DNA for the CDR3 is TGTGCCAGCAGCTTGGGCCTAGCTGCCTGGGAAGATACGCAGTATTTT. The gene calls are TRBV5-4 and TRBJ2-3; D may be TRBD2 (5 bases). Germline CDR1 reads SGHNT; CDR2 reads YYREEE (reference sequence). This CDR3 is 16 amino acids long. V lost 0 bases to trimming and J lost 5 bases, with 16 bases between them.

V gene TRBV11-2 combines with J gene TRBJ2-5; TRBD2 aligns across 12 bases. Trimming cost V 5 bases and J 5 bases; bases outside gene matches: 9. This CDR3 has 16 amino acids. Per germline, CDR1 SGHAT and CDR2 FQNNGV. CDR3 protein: CASSHSSGRARETQYF. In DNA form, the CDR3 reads TGTGCCAGCAGCCATTCTAGCGGGAGGGCCCGGGAGACCCAGTACTTC.

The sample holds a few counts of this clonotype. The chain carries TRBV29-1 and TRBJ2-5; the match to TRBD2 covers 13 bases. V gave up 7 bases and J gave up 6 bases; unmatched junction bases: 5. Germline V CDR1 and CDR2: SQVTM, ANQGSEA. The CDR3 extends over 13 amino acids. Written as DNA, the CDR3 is TGCAGCGGAAGACTAGCGGGGGGACAGACCCAGTACTTC. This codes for CSGRLAGGQTQYF.

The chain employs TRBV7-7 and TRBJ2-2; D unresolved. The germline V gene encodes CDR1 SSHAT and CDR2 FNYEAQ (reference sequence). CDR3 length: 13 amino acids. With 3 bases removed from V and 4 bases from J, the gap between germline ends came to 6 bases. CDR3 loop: CASSLKATGELFF. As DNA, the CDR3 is TGTGCCAGCAGCTTGAAGGCCACCGGGGAGCTGTTTTTT.

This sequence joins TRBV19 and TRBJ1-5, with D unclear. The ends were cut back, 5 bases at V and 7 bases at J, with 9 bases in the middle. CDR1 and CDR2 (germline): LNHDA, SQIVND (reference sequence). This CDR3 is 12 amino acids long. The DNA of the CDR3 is TGTGCCAGTAGTGGGCAGTTACAGCCCCAGCATTTT. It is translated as CASSGQLQPQHF.

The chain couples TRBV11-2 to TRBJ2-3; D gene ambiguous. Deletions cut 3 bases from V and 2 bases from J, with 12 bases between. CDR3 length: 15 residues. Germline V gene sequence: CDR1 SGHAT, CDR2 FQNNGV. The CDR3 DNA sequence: TGTGCCAGCAGCTTGGGTAGTCAATTCACAGATACGCAGTATTTT. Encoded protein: CASSLGSQFTDTQYF.

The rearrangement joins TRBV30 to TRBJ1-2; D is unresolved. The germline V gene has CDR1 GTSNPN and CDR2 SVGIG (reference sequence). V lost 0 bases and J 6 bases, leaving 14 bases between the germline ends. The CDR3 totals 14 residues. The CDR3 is CAWSVREIMDGYTF. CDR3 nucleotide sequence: TGTGCCTGGAGTGTACGAGAGATTATGGATGGCTACACCTTC.

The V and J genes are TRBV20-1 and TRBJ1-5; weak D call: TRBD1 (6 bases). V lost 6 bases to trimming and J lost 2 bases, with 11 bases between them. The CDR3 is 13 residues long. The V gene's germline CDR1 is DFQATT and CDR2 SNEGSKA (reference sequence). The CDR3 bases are TGCAGTGCAGTACAGGGCGGCAATCAGCCCCAGCATTTT. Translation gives CSAVQGGNQPQHF.